The 31 T cell receptor beta chains presented below share a single source sample, sequenced in a study of cytomegalovirus exposure and HLA in healthy donors. PCR employed 60 Vbeta and 13 Jbeta primers. Sequencing used immunoSEQ multiplex PCR; TCRdb keeps in-frame clones, though not all of them. Counted here are more than 95,000 clones, just under 80% occurring once; the ten biggest clones make up 5.6%. The sample comprised PBMCs. The receptors shown here come from a male donor in good health and CMV-seronegative.

The V and J genes are TRBV19 and TRBJ1-4; D gene ambiguous. In germline, CDR1 is LNHDA, CDR2 SQIVND (reference sequence). CDR3 length equals 13 residues. The ends were cut back, 3 bases at V and 8 bases at J, with 10 bases in the middle. In nucleotides, the CDR3 is TGTGCCAGTAGTATGAGGGTTCGGGAAAAACTGTTTTTT. Protein: CASSMRVREKLFF.

The chain employs TRBV10-3 and TRBJ2-3; no clear D gene. The germline CDR1 and CDR2 sequences are ENHRY and SYGVKD. The ends were cut back, 3 bases at V and 5 bases at J, with 21 bases in the middle. This CDR3 spans 17 amino acids. DNA of the CDR3: TGTGCCATCAGTGACAGCACAGACCCGATGGGTGAAGATACGCAGTATTTT. As protein: CAISDSTDPMGEDTQYF.

This chain links TRBV28 with TRBJ1-5; a possible D gene is TRBD1 (5 bases). The CDR3 totals 15 residues. Germline V gene lookup returns CDR1 MDHEN and CDR2 SYDVKM. V was pared by 2 bases and J by 0 bases, with 8 bases between. CDR3: CASSLQGYSNQPQHF. The CDR3 DNA is TGTGCCAGCAGTTTACAGGGTTATAGCAATCAGCCCCAGCATTTT.

The chain carries TRBV5-1 and TRBJ2-2; 12 bases align to TRBD1. The germline gives CDR1 SGHRS, CDR2 YFSETQ. The CDR3 has 16 amino acids. V gave up 4 bases and J gave up 5 bases; unmatched junction bases: 6. The CDR3 sequence is CASSRGQGAGTGELFF. The CDR3 DNA follows: TGCGCCAGCAGCAGGGGACAGGGGGCAGGGACCGGGGAGCTGTTTTTT.

V is TRBV4-1 and J is TRBJ2-1; 12 bases fit TRBD2. Germline CDR1 MGHRA, CDR2 YSYEKL. V lost 0 bases to trimming and J lost 9 bases; unmatched junction nucleotides: 15. The CDR3 extends over 19 amino acids. This CDR3 is CASSQEPREVLAGGLEQFF. The CDR3 DNA follows: TGCGCCAGCAGCCAAGAGCCCCGTGAGGTACTAGCGGGAGGTCTTGAGCAGTTCTTC.

CDR3 region: CASSVLAGNNEQFF. The CDR3, as DNA: TGTGCCAGCAGCGTACTAGCGGGCAACAATGAGCAGTTCTTC. This sequence joins TRBV9 and TRBJ2-1, with TRBD2 matching 8 bases. This CDR3 comprises 14 residues. From germline, CDR1 is SGDLS and CDR2 YYNGEE. With 1 base clipped from V and 5 bases from J, the junction kept 2 bases outside the gene matches.

This chain uses TRBV7-9 with TRBJ2-1, with 10 positions matching TRBD2. This CDR3 is 19 amino acids long. Germline V gene sequence: CDR1 SEHNR, CDR2 FQNEAQ (reference sequence). The V segment lost 5 bases and the J segment 9 bases; nucleotides outside the gene matches: 22. The CDR3 spells CASSPGARLAGRNLFEQFF. DNA of the CDR3: TGTGCCAGCAGCCCTGGGGCAAGACTAGCGGGCAGAAATCTTTTTGAGCAGTTCTTC.

This chain connects TRBV2 to TRBJ1-5; D gene uncertain. The CDR3 contains 13 residues. Germline lookup yields CDR1 SNHLY and CDR2 FYNNEI. V lost 8 bases, J lost 9 bases, and 17 bases lay in between. The CDR3, as DNA: TGTGCCAGCTTAACGGAGGGAGGCATGCCCCAGCATTTT. Its protein product is CASLTEGGMPQHF.

The chain links TRBV6-5 to TRBJ2-5; D is unresolved. The germline CDR1 and CDR2 sequences are MNHEY and SVGAGI. Trimming shortened V by 0 bases and J by 2 bases, and 10 bases separated the two germline ends. The CDR3 totals 15 residues. The CDR3 loop reads CASSYSTQRQETQYF. The DNA for the CDR3 is TGTGCCAGCAGTTACTCGACGCAGAGGCAAGAGACCCAGTACTTC.

This clone has just a few counts. Other DNA sequences in the same sample also yield this CDR3. This chain joins TRBV2 and TRBJ1-2, with D uncertain. V was pared by 5 bases and J by 8 bases, with 9 bases between. The length of the CDR3 is 11 residues. Germline V gives CDR1 SNHLY, CDR2 FYNNEI. DNA of the CDR3: TGTGCCAGCAGTCGGGAGTCCGGCTACACCTTC. Translating gives CASSRESGYTF.

Many counts were recorded for this clone. The chain uses TRBV28 and TRBJ2-5, with 8 bases lining up with TRBD2. The germline gives CDR1 MDHEN, CDR2 SYDVKM. The CDR3 covers 15 residues. Trimming removed 5 bases from V and 5 bases from J; junction bases left unmatched: 10. CDR3 loop: CASSPPTSGAETQYF. In nucleotides, the CDR3 is TGTGCCAGCAGTCCACCTACTAGCGGAGCGGAGACCCAGTACTTC.

This clone has more than one count but fewer than ten. This chain connects TRBV29-1 to TRBJ2-7; 9 bases match TRBD2. V lost 6 bases to trimming and J lost 3 bases; unmatched junction nucleotides: 15. There are 16 residues in the CDR3. Germline CDR1 is SQVTM and CDR2 is ANQGSEA. CDR3 sequence (DNA): TGCAGCGTCGCTTATGGGCTGGGGCGGGAGGGCTACGAGCAGTACTTC. It codes for CSVAYGLGREGYEQYF.

The chain couples TRBV7-2 to TRBJ2-1; 7 bases line up with TRBD2. The CDR3 consists of 18 residues. Germline CDR1 reads SGHTA; CDR2 reads FQGNSA. The trim removed 5 bases at V and 4 bases at J, leaving 17 bases unmatched. The CDR3 DNA reads as TGTGCCAGCAGCCCCGTCCGGCTGAAGCGGGATTATTACAATGAGCAGTTCTTC. Residues: CASSPVRLKRDYYNEQFF.

This clone appeared once. This chain connects TRBV7-3 to TRBJ2-1, with 8 bases aligning to TRBD2. The CDR3 covers 13 residues. The germline V gene has CDR1 SGHTA and CDR2 FQGTGA. V was clipped by 2 bases and J by 7 bases; unmatched bases: 1. CDR3 bases: TGTGCCAGCAGCTTACAGCGGGAGAATGAGCAGTTCTTC. It codes for CASSLQRENEQFF.

The V call is TRBV14, the J call TRBJ2-3, with TRBD2 as a possible D gene (5 bases). V lost 0 bases, J lost 1 base, and 8 bases lay in between. Germline V gene data show CDR1 as SGHDN and CDR2 as FVKESK. This CDR3 comprises 15 residues. In nucleotides, the CDR3 is TGTGCCAGCAGCCAAGATTCCGGGGGCACAGATACGCAGTATTTT. It yields the protein CASSQDSGGTDTQYF.

The chain combines TRBV27 with TRBJ2-4; maybe TRBD2 (5 bases). V dropped 4 bases and J dropped 8 bases, with 12 bases sitting between them. Germline values: CDR1 MNHEY, CDR2 SMNVEV (reference sequence). The CDR3 length is 13 residues. CDR3 residues: CASSSPIGDIQYF. DNA of the CDR3: TGTGCCAGCAGTTCGCCGATCGGGGACATTCAGTACTTC.

The chain employs TRBV6-1 and TRBJ2-7, with D uncertain. The germline CDR1 and CDR2 sequences are MNHNS and SASEGT. V lost 0 bases, J lost 4 bases, and 4 bases lay in between. This CDR3 region has 12 residues. CDR3 amino acids: CASSEAGYEQYF. CDR3 DNA sequence: TGTGCCAGCAGTGAAGCCGGGTACGAGCAGTACTTC.

The gene calls are TRBV5-3 and TRBJ1-4, with D perhaps matching TRBD1 (5 bases). TRBV5-3 belongs to the ORF category, with a function that is uncertain. The CDR3 spans 17 residues. The germline V and J ends were trimmed by 4 bases and 1 base, with 17 bases remaining between them. CDR3 sequence reads: CARSVTHPQGTNEKLFF. CDR3 coding DNA: TGTGCCAGAAGCGTTACCCACCCCCAGGGAACTAATGAAAAACTGTTTTTT.

The V call is TRBV29-1, the J call TRBJ2-4; tentative D call: TRBD2 (5 bases). The CDR3 contains 13 residues. Germline CDR1 is SQVTM and CDR2 is ANQGSEA. Between the trimmed V and J ends, which lost 4 bases and 4 bases, there was a span of 11 bases. In DNA form, the CDR3 reads TGCAGCGTTGGGCTTGGGGAGAAAAACATTCAGTACTTC. Amino acid sequence: CSVGLGEKNIQYF.

The chain joins TRBV4-1 to TRBJ2-5, with TRBD1 matching over 7 bases. The DNA end is a closer match to TRBJ2-7, so the J assignment may be wrong. The CDR3 extends over 14 amino acids. Germline CDR1 MGHRA, CDR2 YSYEKL. CDR3 residues: CASSQFAQGDEQYF. CDR3 DNA: TGCGCCAGCAGCCAATTCGCCCAGGGGGACGAGCAGTACTTC.

This chain uses TRBV7-2 with TRBJ2-3; no firm D call. Germline V gives CDR1 SGHTA, CDR2 FQGNSA. The CDR3 is 17 amino acids. V lost 10 bases to trimming and J lost 6 bases, with 29 bases between them. The CDR3 spells CATASSSVGVPWDTQYF. DNA of the CDR3: TGTGCCACTGCGTCGAGCTCGGTCGGAGTCCCTTGGGATACGCAGTATTTT.

Points on this clone: Relative to the germline gene, one junction end is altered; a read error may explain this. The chain recombines TRBV5-5 with TRBJ2-7; D gene ambiguous. Looked up from germline, CDR1 is SGHKS and CDR2 is YYEKEE (reference sequence). The CDR3 extends over 13 amino acids. The CDR3: CASAGQLFYEQCF. Written as DNA, the CDR3 is TGTGCCAGCGCAGGTCAACTTTTCTACGAGCAGTGCTTC.

This chain connects TRBV7-6 to TRBJ1-2; TRBD1 aligns across 7 bases. CDR1 and CDR2 from the germline V gene are SGHVS and FNYEAQ. The ends lost 5 bases at V and 4 bases at J; junction bases unmatched: 4. The CDR3 totals 13 residues. Written as DNA, the CDR3 is TGTGCCAGCAGCCCAGGGGACAGCTATGGCTACACCTTC. This codes for CASSPGDSYGYTF.

In nucleotides, the CDR3 is TGTGCCAGCAGCTTAGGGATCGCGGGAGGAAGATACACAGATACGCAGTATTTT. Translated, it gives CASSLGIAGGRYTDTQYF. This rearrangement joins TRBV7-2 to TRBJ2-3; TRBD2 matches at 8 bases. The CDR3 runs 18 residues. Looked up from germline, CDR1 is SGHTA and CDR2 is FQGNSA. V was pared by 1 base and J by 2 bases, with 11 bases of the junction left unmatched.

The genes are TRBV19 and TRBJ1-1; 8 bases agree with TRBD1. With 5 bases clipped from V and 5 bases from J, the junction kept 7 bases outside the gene matches. This CDR3 has 14 residues. Germline V gene data show CDR1 as LNHDA and CDR2 as SQIVND (reference sequence). The CDR3 spells CASSFGQGQTEAFF. DNA for the CDR3: TGTGCCAGTAGTTTCGGACAGGGACAAACTGAAGCTTTCTTT.

The chain recombines TRBV28 with TRBJ2-2; 10 positions match TRBD1. Germline V gives CDR1 MDHEN, CDR2 SYDVKM. This CDR3 comprises 15 residues. J was trimmed by 7 bases and V by 6 bases; bases with no gene match: 8. The CDR3 loop reads CASSLPGQGIGELFF. The CDR3 region has the DNA TGTGCCAGCAGCCTTCCGGGACAGGGGATCGGGGAGCTGTTTTTT.

The V gene is TRBV14, the J gene TRBJ2-1; D is uncertain. Germline assignment: CDR1 SGHDN and CDR2 FVKESK. This CDR3 spans 12 amino acids. V gave up 1 base and J gave up 9 bases, with 7 bases separating them. CDR3 sequence: CASSQAFSEQFF. CDR3 sequence (DNA): TGTGCCAGCAGCCAAGCTTTCAGTGAGCAGTTCTTC.

This sequence joins TRBV4-1 and TRBJ2-7; 10 nucleotides align to TRBD1. After removal of 1 base from V and 4 bases from J, the junction contained 4 bases not matched to a gene. CDR1 is MGHRA, CDR2 YSYEKL, per germline. The CDR3 runs 15 residues. CDR3 nucleotides: TGCGCCAGCAGCCAAGTTGGGACAGGGGATTACGAGCAGTACTTC. This sequence encodes CASSQVGTGDYEQYF.

The V gene is TRBV28, the J gene TRBJ2-5; the match to TRBD1 covers 8 bases. The J call could be wrong; TRBJ2-7 is a better fit for the DNA end. Germline V gene sequence: CDR1 MDHEN, CDR2 SYDVKM. This CDR3 spans 14 amino acids. CDR3 region: CASSLLRGLYEQYF. The DNA of the CDR3 is TGTGCCAGCAGTTTACTCAGGGGGCTCTACGAGCAGTACTTC.

J is TRBJ2-3 and V is TRBV5-4; D call uncertain. The CDR3 is made up of 12 amino acids. Trimming pared 4 bases from V and 3 bases from J, leaving 6 bases between. Germline CDR1 SGHNT, CDR2 YYREEE (reference sequence). CDR3 in amino acids: CASSTSTDTQYF. Written as DNA, the CDR3 is TGTGCCAGCAGCACAAGTACAGATACGCAGTATTTT.

CDR3 sequence reads: CASSLTGTEAFF. The CDR3 nucleotides are TGTGCCAGCAGCCTTACAGGGACTGAAGCTTTCTTT. V usage is TRBV7-9 and J usage is TRBJ1-1; D is possibly TRBD1 (6 bases). The germline V gene encodes CDR1 SEHNR and CDR2 FQNEAQ (reference sequence). The CDR3 sequence is 12 residues long. Trimming removed 5 bases from V and 5 bases from J, with 9 bases in between.